Listed below are T cell receptor beta chains from one sample, sequenced in a study of shared clonotypes between healthy human individuals. TCRdb's copy holds only in-frame clones and misses some; the assay was immunoSEQ multiplex PCR. The sample has approximately 1,500,000 clones; around 95% are singletons. The specimen sequenced was naive CD4+ T cells sorted from blood. Receptors were obtained from a man aged 25-45 years in good health. Both conserved end residues are part of each CDR3. Each record gives: D gene, clone size, CDR3 length, J gene, V gene, CDR3 DNA, CDR3 protein. D genes are given only for firm matches. Where a row states a size, it is once, few, many or the class of an expanded clone; other rows omit it.

D gene: TRBD2
clone size: NA
CDR3 length: 16
J gene: TRBJ2-1
V gene: TRBV10-3
CDR3 DNA: TGTGCCATCAGTGACCAAGCGGGAGTATCCTACAATGAGCAGTTCTTC
CDR3 protein: CAISDQAGVSYNEQFF

D gene: NA
clone size: NA
CDR3 length: 14
J gene: TRBJ2-7
V gene: TRBV9
CDR3 DNA: TGTGCCAGCAGCGTAGAGACAGAGTCCTACGAGCAGTACTTC
CDR3 protein: CASSVETESYEQYF

D gene: NA
clone size: NA
CDR3 length: 15
J gene: TRBJ2-3
V gene: TRBV5-4
CDR3 DNA: TGTGCCAGCAGCTTGCCACCCCTGGGCACAGATACGCAGTATTTT
CDR3 protein: CASSLPPLGTDTQYF

D gene: NA
clone size: NA
CDR3 length: 16
J gene: TRBJ1-5
V gene: TRBV15
CDR3 DNA: TGTGCCACCAGCAGAGGGGGGCGGAGTAGCAATCAGCCCCAGCATTTT
CDR3 protein: CATSRGGRSSNQPQHF

D gene: NA
clone size: NA
CDR3 length: 15
J gene: TRBJ1-2
V gene: TRBV11-2
CDR3 DNA: TGTGCCAGCAGCTTCGGTGATTTACTAGGGTATGGCTACACCTTC
CDR3 protein: CASSFGDLLGYGYTF

D gene: NA
clone size: NA
CDR3 length: 13
J gene: TRBJ2-1
V gene: TRBV5-1
CDR3 DNA: TGCGCCAGCAGCTTGGATTCGCTAAGTGAGCAGTTCTTC
CDR3 protein: CASSLDSLSEQFF

D gene: NA
clone size: NA
CDR3 length: 15
J gene: TRBJ1-5
V gene: TRBV19
CDR3 DNA: TGTGCCAGTAGTATTCTGGGTGGAGGTGGTCAGCCCCAGCATTTT
CDR3 protein: CASSILGGGGQPQHF

D gene: NA
clone size: NA
CDR3 length: 17
J gene: TRBJ1-2
V gene: TRBV18
CDR3 DNA: TGTGCCAGCTCACCAATGGGACCAGGAGGGGCTAACTATGGCTACACCTTC
CDR3 protein: CASSPMGPGGANYGYTF

D gene: NA
clone size: NA
CDR3 length: 16
J gene: TRBJ2-2
V gene: TRBV9
CDR3 DNA: TGTGCCAGCAGCGTAGCCTTCGACAGCGGAACCGGGGAGCTGTTTTTT
CDR3 protein: CASSVAFDSGTGELFF

D gene: NA
clone size: NA
CDR3 length: 16
J gene: TRBJ2-2
V gene: TRBV10-2
CDR3 DNA: TGCGCCAGCAGTGAGCTCAGAGGGGCGAACACCGGGGAGCTGTTTTTT
CDR3 protein: CASSELRGANTGELFF

D gene: TRBD2
clone size: NA
CDR3 length: 15
J gene: TRBJ2-1
V gene: TRBV6-5
CDR3 DNA: TGTGCCAGCAGTCTCTTAGCGGGAGGCTACAATGAGCAGTTCTTC
CDR3 protein: CASSLLAGGYNEQFF

D gene: NA
clone size: NA
CDR3 length: 17
J gene: TRBJ2-1
V gene: TRBV9
CDR3 DNA: TGTGCCAGCAGCGTACCTCTAGGCGAAAGCTCCTACAATGAGCAGTTCTTC
CDR3 protein: CASSVPLGESSYNEQFF

D gene: NA
clone size: NA
CDR3 length: 15
J gene: TRBJ1-5
V gene: TRBV28
CDR3 DNA: TGTGCCAGCAGCCCCCATATCCTGTTGAATCAGCCCCAGCATTTT
CDR3 protein: CASSPHILLNQPQHF

D gene: TRBD2
clone size: NA
CDR3 length: 17
J gene: TRBJ2-7
V gene: TRBV7-8
CDR3 DNA: TGTGCCAGCAGCAGAGGGACTAGCGGGAGGGTTTCCTACGAGCAGTACTTC
CDR3 protein: CASSRGTSGRVSYEQYF

D gene: NA
clone size: NA
CDR3 length: 12
J gene: TRBJ1-1
V gene: TRBV29-1
CDR3 DNA: TGCAGCGCACAGGGTATGAACACTGAAGCTTTCTTT
CDR3 protein: CSAQGMNTEAFF

D gene: TRBD2
clone size: NA
CDR3 length: 15
J gene: TRBJ2-1
V gene: TRBV6-6
CDR3 DNA: TGTGCCAGCAGGACACTAGCGGGAGGGCCAGGTGAGCAGTTCTTC
CDR3 protein: CASRTLAGGPGEQFF

D gene: TRBD1
clone size: NA
CDR3 length: 15
J gene: TRBJ1-4
V gene: TRBV5-4
CDR3 DNA: TGTGCCAGCACCTCCGGCAGGACAGGCAATGAAAAACTGTTTTTT
CDR3 protein: CASTSGRTGNEKLFF

D gene: NA
clone size: once
CDR3 length: 14
J gene: TRBJ1-1
V gene: TRBV5-1
CDR3 DNA: TGCGCCAGCAGCTTAGCGTCAGAGAACACTGAAGCTTTCTTT
CDR3 protein: CASSLASENTEAFF

D gene: TRBD1
clone size: NA
CDR3 length: 15
J gene: TRBJ2-3
V gene: TRBV11-3
CDR3 DNA: TGTGCCAGCCAAGGGGGACAGGGGGAAGCAGATACGCAGTATTTT
CDR3 protein: CASQGGQGEADTQYF

D gene: NA
clone size: NA
CDR3 length: 14
J gene: TRBJ1-2
V gene: TRBV2
CDR3 DNA: TGTGCCAGCAGTGACATTGAATACAACTATGGCTACACCTTC
CDR3 protein: CASSDIEYNYGYTF

D gene: NA
clone size: NA
CDR3 length: 14
J gene: TRBJ2-5
V gene: TRBV6-1
CDR3 DNA: TGTGCCACAAGCACCTACAGGGAACAAGAGACCCAGTACTTC
CDR3 protein: CATSTYREQETQYF

D gene: TRBD1
clone size: NA
CDR3 length: 15
J gene: TRBJ1-3
V gene: TRBV6-5
CDR3 DNA: TGTGCCAGCAGTTCCCCGACAGGGACAGGAAACACCATATATTTT
CDR3 protein: CASSSPTGTGNTIYF

D gene: TRBD1
clone size: NA
CDR3 length: 15
J gene: TRBJ1-3
V gene: TRBV5-1
CDR3 DNA: TGCGCCAGCAGCCCTGGACAGGGGAAGGGAAACACCATATATTTT
CDR3 protein: CASSPGQGKGNTIYF

D gene: TRBD1
clone size: NA
CDR3 length: 14
J gene: TRBJ1-2
V gene: TRBV7-9
CDR3 DNA: TGTGCCAGCAGCCGATCAGGGGGCAGTGATGGCTACACCTTC
CDR3 protein: CASSRSGGSDGYTF

D gene: NA
clone size: NA
CDR3 length: 13
J gene: TRBJ2-5
V gene: TRBV19
CDR3 DNA: TGTGCCACCAGACTAGGACAGCAAGAGACCCAGTACTTC
CDR3 protein: CATRLGQQETQYF

D gene: TRBD2
clone size: NA
CDR3 length: 17
J gene: TRBJ2-2
V gene: TRBV7-2
CDR3 DNA: TGTGCCAGCAGCTTAGGTAGCAGCGGGAAGAACACCGGGGAGCTGTTTTTT
CDR3 protein: CASSLGSSGKNTGELFF

D gene: TRBD2
clone size: NA
CDR3 length: 16
J gene: TRBJ2-3
V gene: TRBV5-6
CDR3 DNA: TGTGCCAGCAGCTTGTGGGCGGGAGTAACGACAGATACGCAGTATTTT
CDR3 protein: CASSLWAGVTTDTQYF

D gene: TRBD2
clone size: NA
CDR3 length: 15
J gene: TRBJ2-3
V gene: TRBV5-1
CDR3 DNA: TGCGCCAGCAGCTTGGTTGGGGGAGGGCCAGATACGCAGTATTTT
CDR3 protein: CASSLVGGGPDTQYF

D gene: TRBD1
clone size: NA
CDR3 length: 17
J gene: TRBJ2-3
V gene: TRBV11-2
CDR3 DNA: TGTGCCAGCAGCTTAAGAGGGACAGCCTCGAGCACAGATACGCAGTATTTT
CDR3 protein: CASSLRGTASSTDTQYF

D gene: TRBD1
clone size: NA
CDR3 length: 18
J gene: TRBJ2-6
V gene: TRBV18
CDR3 DNA: TGTGCCAGCTCACCCCTCCCAGGGGGCGGGTCTGGGGCCAACGTCCTGACTTTC
CDR3 protein: CASSPLPGGGSGANVLTF

D gene: NA
clone size: NA
CDR3 length: 15
J gene: TRBJ2-1
V gene: TRBV5-5
CDR3 DNA: TGTGCCAGCAGCTTAGTCCCGGACACCTACAATGAGCAGTTCTTC
CDR3 protein: CASSLVPDTYNEQFF

D gene: NA
clone size: NA
CDR3 length: 13
J gene: TRBJ1-1
V gene: TRBV30
CDR3 DNA: TGTGCCTGGAACCTGGGACTAAACACTGAAGCTTTCTTT
CDR3 protein: CAWNLGLNTEAFF

D gene: NA
clone size: NA
CDR3 length: 13
J gene: TRBJ2-3
V gene: TRBV29-1
CDR3 DNA: TGCAGCGTTGGCGGGACCGGCACAGATACGCAGTATTTT
CDR3 protein: CSVGGTGTDTQYF

D gene: NA
clone size: NA
CDR3 length: 13
J gene: TRBJ2-1
V gene: TRBV29-1
CDR3 DNA: TGCAGCGTTGAAAAGTCGCCCTACAATGAGCAGTTCTTC
CDR3 protein: CSVEKSPYNEQFF

D gene: NA
clone size: NA
CDR3 length: 13
J gene: TRBJ2-2
V gene: TRBV10-1
CDR3 DNA: TGCGCCAGCAGTGAGGGAGGCACCGGGGAGCTGTTTTTT
CDR3 protein: CASSEGGTGELFF

D gene: TRBD1
clone size: once
CDR3 length: 16
J gene: TRBJ1-2
V gene: TRBV5-1
CDR3 DNA: TGCGCCAGCAGCAGCCGGACAGGGGGATATAACTATGGCTACACCTTC
CDR3 protein: CASSSRTGGYNYGYTF

D gene: TRBD1
clone size: NA
CDR3 length: 15
J gene: TRBJ2-7
V gene: TRBV11-2
CDR3 DNA: TGTGCCAGCAGCTCGAGGGGGCTTAGCTCCTACGAGCAGTACTTC
CDR3 protein: CASSSRGLSSYEQYF

D gene: TRBD2
clone size: NA
CDR3 length: 16
J gene: TRBJ2-1
V gene: TRBV5-1
CDR3 DNA: TGCGCCAGCAGCATCGAACCGGGACTAGCGGGTCATGAGCAGTTCTTC
CDR3 protein: CASSIEPGLAGHEQFF

D gene: TRBD2
clone size: NA
CDR3 length: 18
J gene: TRBJ2-2
V gene: TRBV5-1
CDR3 DNA: TGCGCCAGCACCCGAATCTTAGCGGGACTGCCGAACACCGGGGAGCTGTTTTTT
CDR3 protein: CASTRILAGLPNTGELFF

D gene: TRBD1
clone size: NA
CDR3 length: 14
J gene: TRBJ2-7
V gene: TRBV19
CDR3 DNA: TGTGCCAGTAGTACAGACCAGGGGGCCGTCGAGCAGTACTTC
CDR3 protein: CASSTDQGAVEQYF

D gene: NA
clone size: NA
CDR3 length: 14
J gene: TRBJ2-7
V gene: TRBV18
CDR3 DNA: TGTGCCAGCTCACCACCGGTCATACCCTACGAGCAGTACTTC
CDR3 protein: CASSPPVIPYEQYF

D gene: NA
clone size: once
CDR3 length: 13
J gene: TRBJ1-5
V gene: TRBV7-9
CDR3 DNA: TGTGCCAGCAGCTTATGGGGCAATCAGCCCCAGCATTTT
CDR3 protein: CASSLWGNQPQHF

D gene: NA
clone size: once
CDR3 length: 14
J gene: TRBJ2-5
V gene: TRBV29-1
CDR3 DNA: TGCAGCGCCCCCGTTGCGGGGATAACAGAGACCCAGTACTTC
CDR3 protein: CSAPVAGITETQYF

D gene: TRBD2
clone size: NA
CDR3 length: 16
J gene: TRBJ2-1
V gene: TRBV15
CDR3 DNA: TGTGCCACCAGCAGAGATTACGGCGGGAGACGCAATGAGCAGTTCTTC
CDR3 protein: CATSRDYGGRRNEQFF

D gene: NA
clone size: NA
CDR3 length: 13
J gene: TRBJ2-1
V gene: TRBV5-4
CDR3 DNA: TGTGCCAGCAGCTTGGCCCTTACGAATGAGCAGTTCTTC
CDR3 protein: CASSLALTNEQFF

D gene: NA
clone size: NA
CDR3 length: 16
J gene: TRBJ2-7
V gene: TRBV12-2
CDR3 DNA: TGTGCAAGTCGCTTAGCGCGGGCCGGGACAGGCTACGAGCAGTACTTC
CDR3 protein: CASRLARAGTGYEQYF

D gene: NA
clone size: NA
CDR3 length: 17
J gene: TRBJ2-7
V gene: TRBV7-8
CDR3 DNA: TGTGCCAGCAGCTCTGGGGACAGGAGACTAGCCGCATACGAGCAGTACTTC
CDR3 protein: CASSSGDRRLAAYEQYF

D gene: NA
clone size: NA
CDR3 length: 17
J gene: TRBJ1-1
V gene: TRBV10-3
CDR3 DNA: TGTGCCATCAGTGTTGGCCCCTTGGGGGGAGCGAACACTGAAGCTTTCTTT
CDR3 protein: CAISVGPLGGANTEAFF

D gene: NA
clone size: NA
CDR3 length: 16
J gene: TRBJ1-3
V gene: TRBV19
CDR3 DNA: TGTGCCAGTAGTTTAATCCCCAGGGACTCTGGAAACACCATATATTTT
CDR3 protein: CASSLIPRDSGNTIYF

D gene: NA
clone size: NA
CDR3 length: 13
J gene: TRBJ1-1
V gene: TRBV7-9
CDR3 DNA: TGTGCCAGCCGTGCGGGGGGCTACACTGAAGCTTTCTTT
CDR3 protein: CASRAGGYTEAFF

D gene: NA
clone size: NA
CDR3 length: 15
J gene: TRBJ1-1
V gene: TRBV6-5
CDR3 DNA: TGTGCCAGCAGTATAGATAGGGTTACGAACACTGAAGCTTTCTTT
CDR3 protein: CASSIDRVTNTEAFF

D gene: NA
clone size: NA
CDR3 length: 18
J gene: TRBJ2-6
V gene: TRBV5-6
CDR3 DNA: TGTGCCAGCAGCTTGGTAGGACAGGGGACTAGCGGGGCCAACGTCCTGACTTTC
CDR3 protein: CASSLVGQGTSGANVLTF

D gene: NA
clone size: NA
CDR3 length: 15
J gene: TRBJ2-3
V gene: TRBV7-9
CDR3 DNA: TGTGCCAGCAGCGGGTTAGCAGCTAGCACAGATACGCAGTATTTT
CDR3 protein: CASSGLAASTDTQYF

D gene: NA
clone size: NA
CDR3 length: 11
J gene: TRBJ1-5
V gene: TRBV28
CDR3 DNA: TGTGCCAGCAGTTTTAGGCAGGATAGGCATTTT
CDR3 protein: CASSFRQDRHF

D gene: NA
clone size: NA
CDR3 length: 17
J gene: TRBJ2-2
V gene: TRBV7-3
CDR3 DNA: TGTGCCAGCAGCTTAACAACGACAAGCGTGAACGCCGGGGAGCTGTTTTTT
CDR3 protein: CASSLTTTSVNAGELFF

D gene: NA
clone size: NA
CDR3 length: 14
J gene: TRBJ2-7
V gene: TRBV11-3
CDR3 DNA: TGTGCCAGCAGTCCCCGGGGGAGCTCCTACGAGCAGTACTTC
CDR3 protein: CASSPRGSSYEQYF

D gene: NA
clone size: NA
CDR3 length: 16
J gene: TRBJ1-5
V gene: TRBV27
CDR3 DNA: TGTGCCAGCAGTTGGGCAGGGGTTGGTAGCAATCAGCCCCAGCATTTT
CDR3 protein: CASSWAGVGSNQPQHF

D gene: NA
clone size: NA
CDR3 length: 12
J gene: TRBJ2-3
V gene: TRBV29-1
CDR3 DNA: TGCAGCGTTGAAACAAACACAGATACGCAGTATTTT
CDR3 protein: CSVETNTDTQYF

D gene: NA
clone size: NA
CDR3 length: 14
J gene: TRBJ2-2
V gene: TRBV29-1
CDR3 DNA: TGCAGCGTGGCGCGGGGGCTTCAGGTCGGGGAGCTGTTTTTT
CDR3 protein: CSVARGLQVGELFF

D gene: TRBD2
clone size: NA
CDR3 length: 15
J gene: TRBJ2-3
V gene: TRBV28
CDR3 DNA: TGTGCCAGCTTTCCGCGGGGGATTTACACAGATACGCAGTATTTT
CDR3 protein: CASFPRGIYTDTQYF